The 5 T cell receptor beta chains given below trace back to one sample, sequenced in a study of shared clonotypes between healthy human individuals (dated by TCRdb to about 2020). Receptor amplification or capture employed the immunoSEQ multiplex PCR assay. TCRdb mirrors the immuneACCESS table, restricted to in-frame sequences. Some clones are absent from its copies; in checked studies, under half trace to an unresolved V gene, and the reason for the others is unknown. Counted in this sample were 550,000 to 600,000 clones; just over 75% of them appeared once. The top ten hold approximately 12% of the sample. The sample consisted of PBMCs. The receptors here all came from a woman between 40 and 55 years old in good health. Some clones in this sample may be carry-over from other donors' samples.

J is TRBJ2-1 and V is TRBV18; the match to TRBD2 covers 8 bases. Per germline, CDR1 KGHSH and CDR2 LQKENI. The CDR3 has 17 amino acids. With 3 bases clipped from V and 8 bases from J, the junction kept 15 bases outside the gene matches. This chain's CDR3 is CASSPWRPGGPLDEQFF. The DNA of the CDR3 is TGTGCCAGCTCACCCTGGAGACCGGGAGGGCCTCTTGATGAGCAGTTCTTC.

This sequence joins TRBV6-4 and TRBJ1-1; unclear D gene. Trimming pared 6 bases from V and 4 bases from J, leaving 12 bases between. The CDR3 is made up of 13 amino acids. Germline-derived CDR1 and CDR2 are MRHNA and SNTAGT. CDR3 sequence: CASSLEGGTEAFF. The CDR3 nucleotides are TGTGCCAGCAGCCTGGAAGGTGGCACTGAAGCTTTCTTT.

CDR3 loop: CASRSRDRGYNEQFF. Written as DNA, the CDR3 is TGTGCCAGCAGATCCCGGGACAGGGGCTACAATGAGCAGTTCTTC. The chain is built from TRBV6-5 and TRBJ2-1, with TRBD1 matching over 10 bases. The junction had 5 bases not matched to a gene; V was cut back by 6 bases and J by 3 bases. This CDR3 is 15 amino acids long. Germline V CDR1 and CDR2: MNHEY, SVGAGI.

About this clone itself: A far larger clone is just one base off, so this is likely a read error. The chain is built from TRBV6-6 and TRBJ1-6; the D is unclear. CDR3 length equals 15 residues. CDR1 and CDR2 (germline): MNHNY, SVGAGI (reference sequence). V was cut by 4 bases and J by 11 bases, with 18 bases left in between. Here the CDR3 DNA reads TGTGCCAGCAGTTTACTTGTAGGGCCGGATCCACCCCTCCACTTT. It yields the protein CASSLLVGPDPPLHF.

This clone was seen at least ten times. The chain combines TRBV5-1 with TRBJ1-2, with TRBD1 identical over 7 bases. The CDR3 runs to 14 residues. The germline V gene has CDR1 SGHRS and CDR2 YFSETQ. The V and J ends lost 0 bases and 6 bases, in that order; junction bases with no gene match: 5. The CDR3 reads CASSLARDSDGYTF. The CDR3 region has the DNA TGCGCCAGCAGCTTGGCCCGGGACAGTGATGGCTACACCTTC.